The 10 T cell receptor beta chains reported below all come from one sample, sequenced in a study of beta chain features in type 1 diabetes. Expressed TCRB transcripts were sequenced because the isolated RNA had all been reverse transcribed beforehand. Measured with immunoSEQ multiplex PCR; TCRdb has only the in-frame clones, and not every one. This sample yields around 300,000 clones, of which about 8.5% are seen a single time; approximately 0.93% belongs to the top ten. The sequencing sample was made of central memory CD4+ T cells from blood. The receptors were gathered from a woman aged 18 to 35 in good health.

The genes are TRBV18 and TRBJ2-7; 12 nucleotides agree with TRBD2. The CDR3 contains 17 residues. V gave up 3 bases and J gave up 1 base; unmatched junction bases: 7. Per the germline V gene, CDR1 is KGHSH and CDR2 is LQKENI. The CDR3 reads CASSPRLAGALSYEQYF. The CDR3, as DNA: TGTGCCAGCTCACCGAGACTAGCGGGAGCTTTATCCTACGAGCAGTACTTC.

The chain combines TRBV19 with TRBJ2-7; TRBD1 matches 9 bases. With 11 bases clipped from V and 4 bases from J, the junction kept 12 bases outside the gene matches. The CDR3 consists of 14 residues. CDR1 is LNHDA and CDR2 is SQIVND in the germline V gene (reference sequence). The CDR3 protein is CASAPGTGRYEQYF. CDR3 bases: TGTGCCTCCGCGCCCGGGACAGGGCGTTACGAGCAGTACTTC.

The gene calls are TRBV2 and TRBJ1-3; weak D call: TRBD1 (5 bases). In germline, CDR1 is SNHLY, CDR2 FYNNEI. The V end was cut by 8 bases, the J end by 0 bases, with 17 bases between. This CDR3 contains 16 residues. The CDR3 protein is CASSKQGAASGNTIYF. The CDR3 DNA sequence: TGTGCCAGCTCGAAGCAAGGGGCGGCCTCTGGAAACACCATATATTTT.

The chain combines TRBV7-9 with TRBJ1-4; 7 positions agree with TRBD1. Germline V gives CDR1 SEHNR, CDR2 FQNEAQ (reference sequence). The CDR3 is made up of 14 amino acids. V dropped 8 bases and J dropped 8; count of bases not matched to a gene: 11. The CDR3 is CASSRGGGGEKLFF. CDR3 in DNA: TGTGCCAGCTCCCGAGGAGGGGGCGGAGAAAAACTGTTTTTT.

The chain links TRBV6-5 to TRBJ1-1, with TRBD1 identical over 7 bases. Germline CDR1 reads MNHEY; CDR2 reads SVGAGI. The CDR3 consists of 15 residues. The ends lost 4 bases at V and 0 bases at J; junction bases unmatched: 5. CDR3 protein: CASSSGTALNTEAFF. DNA for the CDR3: TGTGCCAGCAGTTCCGGGACAGCCTTGAACACTGAAGCTTTCTTT.

The DNA of the CDR3 is TGTGCCAGCAGCTTGGCCTTCGGGGCGGGAGCCCACAATGAGCAGTTCTTC. Encoded protein: CASSLAFGAGAHNEQFF. The chain employs TRBV5-4 and TRBJ2-1; 7 positions match TRBD2. J lost 5 bases, V lost 0 bases, and 11 bases had no gene match. The germline V gene encodes CDR1 SGHNT and CDR2 YYREEE (reference sequence). The CDR3 runs to 17 residues.

The chain combines TRBV5-1 with TRBJ1-1; no clear D. Germline lookup yields CDR1 SGHRS and CDR2 YFSETQ. V lost 0 bases and J 3 bases, leaving 3 bases between the germline ends. The CDR3 is 12 residues long. For the CDR3, the DNA is TGCGCCAGCAGCTTGGGTCACACTGAAGCTTTCTTT. Translation: CASSLGHTEAFF. The variable domain in full, with the rest retrieved from reference TRBV5-1 and TRBJ1-1, is KAGVTQTPRYLIKTRGQQVTLSCSPISGHRSVSWYQQTPGQGLQFLFEYFSETQRNKGNFPGRFSGRQFSNSRSEMNVSTLELGDSALYLCASSLGHTEAFFGQGTRLTVV.

This clone was seen a handful of times. The rearrangement uses TRBV7-9 and TRBJ2-1, with 9 bases identical to TRBD1. CDR1 is SEHNR, CDR2 FQNEAQ, per germline (reference sequence). V dropped 2 bases and J dropped 3; count of bases not matched to a gene: 2. The length of the CDR3 is 15 residues. CDR3 region: CASSLRGQGYNEQFF. The CDR3 DNA reads as TGTGCCAGCAGCTTAAGGGGACAGGGCTACAATGAGCAGTTCTTC.

V and J are TRBV6-6 and TRBJ2-5; D is ambiguous. This CDR3 comprises 14 residues. Germline V lookup: CDR1 MNHNY, CDR2 SVGAGI (reference sequence). Trimming took 4 bases from V and 7 from J, leaving 16 bases between them. CDR3 loop: CASSSTASSGTQYF. In nucleotides, the CDR3 is TGTGCCAGCAGTTCTACAGCTTCAAGTGGGACCCAGTACTTC.

This clone has at least ten counts. The chain recombines TRBV7-2 with TRBJ1-5; D call uncertain. The CDR3 has 12 amino acids. The V gene lost 1 base and the J gene lost 6 bases, with 4 bases spanning the gap. Germline lookup yields CDR1 SGHTA and CDR2 FQGNSA. CDR3 nucleotide sequence: TGTGCCAGCAGCTTAGGCGGTCAGCCCCAGCATTTT. Protein product: CASSLGGQPQHF.